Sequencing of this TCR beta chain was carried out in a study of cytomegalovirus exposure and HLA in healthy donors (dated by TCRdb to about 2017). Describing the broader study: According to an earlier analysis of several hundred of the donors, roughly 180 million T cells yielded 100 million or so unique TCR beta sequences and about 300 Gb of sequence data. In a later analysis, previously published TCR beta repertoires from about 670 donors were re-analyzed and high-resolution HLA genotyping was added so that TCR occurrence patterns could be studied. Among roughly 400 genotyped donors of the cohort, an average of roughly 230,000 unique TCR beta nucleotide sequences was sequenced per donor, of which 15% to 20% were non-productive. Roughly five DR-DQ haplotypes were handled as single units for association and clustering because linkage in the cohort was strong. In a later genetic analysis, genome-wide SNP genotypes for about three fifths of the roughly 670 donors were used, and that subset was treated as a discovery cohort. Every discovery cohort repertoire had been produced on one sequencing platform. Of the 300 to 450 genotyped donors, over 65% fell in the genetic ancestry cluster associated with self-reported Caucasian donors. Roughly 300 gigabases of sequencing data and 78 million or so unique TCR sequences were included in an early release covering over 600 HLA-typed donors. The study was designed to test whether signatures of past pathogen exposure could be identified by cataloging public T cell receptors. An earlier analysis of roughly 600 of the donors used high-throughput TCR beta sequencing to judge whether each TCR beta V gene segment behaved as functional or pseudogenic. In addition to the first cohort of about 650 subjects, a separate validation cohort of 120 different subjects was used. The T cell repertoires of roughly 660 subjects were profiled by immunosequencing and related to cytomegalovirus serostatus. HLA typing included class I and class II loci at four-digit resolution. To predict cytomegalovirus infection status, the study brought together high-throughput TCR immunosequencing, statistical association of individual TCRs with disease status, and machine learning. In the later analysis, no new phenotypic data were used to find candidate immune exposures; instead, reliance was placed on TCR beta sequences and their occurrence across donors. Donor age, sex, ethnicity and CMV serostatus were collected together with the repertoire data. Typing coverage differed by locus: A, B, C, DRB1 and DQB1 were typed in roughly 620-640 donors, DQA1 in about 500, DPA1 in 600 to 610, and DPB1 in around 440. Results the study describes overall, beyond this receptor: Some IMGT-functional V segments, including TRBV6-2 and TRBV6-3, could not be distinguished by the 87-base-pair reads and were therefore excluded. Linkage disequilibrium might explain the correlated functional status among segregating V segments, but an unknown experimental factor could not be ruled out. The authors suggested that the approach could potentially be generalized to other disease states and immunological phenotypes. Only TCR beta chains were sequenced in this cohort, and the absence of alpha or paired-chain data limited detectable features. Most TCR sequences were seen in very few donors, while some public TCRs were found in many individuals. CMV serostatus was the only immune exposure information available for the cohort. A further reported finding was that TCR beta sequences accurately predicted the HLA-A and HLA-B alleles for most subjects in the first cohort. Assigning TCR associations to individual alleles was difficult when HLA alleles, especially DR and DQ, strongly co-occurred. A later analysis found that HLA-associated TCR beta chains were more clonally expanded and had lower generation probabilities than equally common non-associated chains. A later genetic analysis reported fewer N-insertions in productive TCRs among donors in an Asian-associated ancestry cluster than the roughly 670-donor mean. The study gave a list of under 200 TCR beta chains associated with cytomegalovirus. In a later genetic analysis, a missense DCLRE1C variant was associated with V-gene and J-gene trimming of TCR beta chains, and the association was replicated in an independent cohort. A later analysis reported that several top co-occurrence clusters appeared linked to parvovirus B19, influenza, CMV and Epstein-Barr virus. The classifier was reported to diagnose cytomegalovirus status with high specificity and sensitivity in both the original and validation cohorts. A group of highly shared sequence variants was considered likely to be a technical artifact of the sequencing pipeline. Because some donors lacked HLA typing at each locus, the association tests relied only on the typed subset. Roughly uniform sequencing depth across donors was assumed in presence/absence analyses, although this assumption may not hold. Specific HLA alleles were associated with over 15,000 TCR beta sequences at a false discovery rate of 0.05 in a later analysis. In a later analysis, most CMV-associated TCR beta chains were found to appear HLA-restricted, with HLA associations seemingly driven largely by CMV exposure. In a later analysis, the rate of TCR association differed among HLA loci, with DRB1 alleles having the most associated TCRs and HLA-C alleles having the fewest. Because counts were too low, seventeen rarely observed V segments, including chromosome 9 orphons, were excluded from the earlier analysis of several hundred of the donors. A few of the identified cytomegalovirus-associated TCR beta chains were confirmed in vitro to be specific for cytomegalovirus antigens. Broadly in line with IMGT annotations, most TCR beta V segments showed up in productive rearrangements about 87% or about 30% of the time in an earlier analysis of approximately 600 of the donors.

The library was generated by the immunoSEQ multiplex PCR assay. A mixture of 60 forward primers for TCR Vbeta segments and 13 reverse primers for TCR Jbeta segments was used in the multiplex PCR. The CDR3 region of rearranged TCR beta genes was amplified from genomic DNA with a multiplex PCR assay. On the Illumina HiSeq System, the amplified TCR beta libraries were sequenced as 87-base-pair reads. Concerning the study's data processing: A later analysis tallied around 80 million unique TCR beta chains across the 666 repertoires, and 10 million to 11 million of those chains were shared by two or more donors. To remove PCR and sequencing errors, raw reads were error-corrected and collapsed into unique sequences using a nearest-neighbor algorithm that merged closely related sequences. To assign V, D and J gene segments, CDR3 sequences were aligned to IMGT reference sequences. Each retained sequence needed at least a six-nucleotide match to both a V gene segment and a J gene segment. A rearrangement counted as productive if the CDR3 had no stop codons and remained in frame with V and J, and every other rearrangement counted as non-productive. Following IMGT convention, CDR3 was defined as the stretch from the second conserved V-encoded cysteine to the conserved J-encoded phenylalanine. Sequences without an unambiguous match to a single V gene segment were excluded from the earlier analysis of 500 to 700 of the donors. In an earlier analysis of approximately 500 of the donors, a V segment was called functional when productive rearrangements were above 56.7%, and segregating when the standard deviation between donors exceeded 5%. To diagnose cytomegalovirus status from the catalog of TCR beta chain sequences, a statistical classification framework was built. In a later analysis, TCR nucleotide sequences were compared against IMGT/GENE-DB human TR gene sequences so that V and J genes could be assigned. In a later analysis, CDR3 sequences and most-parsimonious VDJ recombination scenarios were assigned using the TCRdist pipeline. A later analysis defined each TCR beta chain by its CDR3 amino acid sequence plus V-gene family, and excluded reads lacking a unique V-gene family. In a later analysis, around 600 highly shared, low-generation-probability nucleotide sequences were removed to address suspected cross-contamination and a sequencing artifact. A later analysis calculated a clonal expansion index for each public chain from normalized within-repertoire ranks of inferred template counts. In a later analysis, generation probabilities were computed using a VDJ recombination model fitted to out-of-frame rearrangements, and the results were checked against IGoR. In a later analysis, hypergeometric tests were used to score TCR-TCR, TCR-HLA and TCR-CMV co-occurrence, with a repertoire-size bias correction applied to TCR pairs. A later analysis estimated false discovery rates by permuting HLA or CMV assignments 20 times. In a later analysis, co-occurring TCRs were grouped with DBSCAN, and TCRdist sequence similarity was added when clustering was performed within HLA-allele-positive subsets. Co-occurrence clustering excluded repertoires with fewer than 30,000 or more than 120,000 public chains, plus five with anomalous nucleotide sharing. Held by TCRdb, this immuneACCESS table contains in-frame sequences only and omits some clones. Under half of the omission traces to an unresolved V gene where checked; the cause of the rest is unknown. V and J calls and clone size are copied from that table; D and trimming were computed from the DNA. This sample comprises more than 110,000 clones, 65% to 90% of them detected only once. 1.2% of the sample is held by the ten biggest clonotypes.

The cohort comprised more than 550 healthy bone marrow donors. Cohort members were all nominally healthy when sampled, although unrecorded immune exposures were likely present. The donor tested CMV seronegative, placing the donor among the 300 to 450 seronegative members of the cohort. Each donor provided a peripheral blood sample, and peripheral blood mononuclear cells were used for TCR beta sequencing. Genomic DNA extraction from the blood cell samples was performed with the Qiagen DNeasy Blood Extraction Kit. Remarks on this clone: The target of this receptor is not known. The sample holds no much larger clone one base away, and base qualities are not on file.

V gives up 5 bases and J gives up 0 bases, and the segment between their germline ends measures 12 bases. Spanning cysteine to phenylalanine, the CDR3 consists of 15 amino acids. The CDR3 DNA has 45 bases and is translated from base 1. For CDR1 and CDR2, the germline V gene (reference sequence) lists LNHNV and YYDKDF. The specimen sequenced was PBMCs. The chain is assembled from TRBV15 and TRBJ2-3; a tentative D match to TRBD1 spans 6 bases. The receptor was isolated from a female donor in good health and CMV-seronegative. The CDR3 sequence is CATSSKGQSTDTQYF. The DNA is TGTGCCACCAGCTCCAAGGGACAAAGCACAGATACGCAGTATTTT.